This T cell receptor (beta chain) was observed in a study of T-cell reconstitution after alpha-beta-depleted transplantation in children. There are a few counts of this clonotype. Its target is not known. CDR1 is DFQATT and CDR2 is SNEGSKA in the germline V gene (reference sequence). CDR3 length: 14 residues. The V gene lost 3 bases and the J gene lost 4 bases, with 16 bases spanning the gap. Study-level results: At the one-year point after transplant, T-cell counts and TCRbeta diversity were found to come mostly from T cells that had been newly produced. For some patients, TCRbeta diversity was high at day 60 because of recipient T cells and thymic progenitors that survived. Where alpha-beta T cells came from about two months after transplant was reportedly several hundred expanded graft clones.

The TCRbeta library incorporated unique molecular identifiers. TCRdb fed the PCR reads into MiXCR, producing one record per CDR3 protein. The table includes around 700,000 distinct CDR3 sequences, 13% detected once. The chain is built from TRBV20-1 and TRBJ2-7; a weak D match, TRBD2 (5 bases). This clonotype was obtained from a girl aged 2 to 9 with congenital amegakaryocytic thrombocytopenia, due to receive a stem cell transplant. The source was PBMCs, collected before TCRalphabeta/CD19-depleted stem cell transplant. The CDR3 loop reads CSARPAGQRYEQYF. The CDR3 nucleotides read TGCAGTGCTAGGCCCGCCGGCCAGCGGTACGAGCAGTACTTC.